The TCR beta chain described here comes from a study of spatial heterogeneity in lung cancer. Across the whole study: Consistently, beta-chain sequences turned up in larger numbers than alpha-chain sequences did.

Time point defined: sample taken at primary tumor resection. Whole RNA, isolated from tumor, nontumor lung or frozen PBMC, was sequenced without prior sorting. Samples came from 70 to 80 TRACERx patients with untreated early-stage lung cancer. Points from the study as a whole: Detection of ubiquitous tumor TCRs in blood was higher at resection than follow-up.

The ends were cut back, 6 bases at V and 4 bases at J, with 11 bases in the middle. The CDR3 is 13 residues long. Germline V gene lookup returns CDR1 MNHEY and CDR2 SMNVEV (reference sequence). There are many counts of this clonotype. Its antigen remains unknown. Every molecule of TCR cDNA had its own unique molecular identifier. TCRdb used MiXCR to reprocess the 5' RACE reads, holding one entry per CDR3 protein. Among tens of thousands of distinct CDR3 sequences listed, around an eighth were seen once. This TCR was sampled from a male donor with early-stage non-small cell lung cancer. This specimen consisted of PBMCs, obtained at surgery. V gene TRBV27 combines with J gene TRBJ2-3, with D unclear. For the CDR3, the DNA is TGTGCCAGCAGCCAATCTAGAGCAGATACGCAGTATTTT. Translating gives CASSQSRADTQYF.